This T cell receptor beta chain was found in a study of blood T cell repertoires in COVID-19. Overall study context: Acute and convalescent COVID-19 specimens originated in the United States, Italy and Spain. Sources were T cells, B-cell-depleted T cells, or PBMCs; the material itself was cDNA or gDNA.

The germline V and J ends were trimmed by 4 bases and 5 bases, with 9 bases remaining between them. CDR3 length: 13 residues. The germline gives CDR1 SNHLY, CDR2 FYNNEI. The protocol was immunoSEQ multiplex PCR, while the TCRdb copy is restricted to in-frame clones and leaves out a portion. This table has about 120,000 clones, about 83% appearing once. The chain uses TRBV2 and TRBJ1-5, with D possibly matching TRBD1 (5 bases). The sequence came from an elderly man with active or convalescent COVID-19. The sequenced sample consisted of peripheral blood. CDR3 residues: CASSVDSDQPQHF. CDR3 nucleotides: TGTGCCAGCAGTGTTGACAGTGATCAGCCCCAGCATTTT.